Here is one TCR beta chain with its context. This sample was taken from a study of human versus mouse CDR3 diversity and MHC coevolution. Sorting isolated naive CD4 T cells lacking CD45RO and expressing CD62L. Data came from immunoSEQ multiplex PCR; TCRdb stores just in-frame clones and leaves some out. The sample consists of approximately 81,000 clones, 90% to 95% of them appearing once. Per the germline V gene, CDR1 is MNHEY and CDR2 is SVGAGI. Trimming removed 0 bases at V and 8 bases at J, with 11 bases between. The CDR3 covers 13 residues. This TCR came from a person aged 25 to 69 in good health. Source material: naive CD4+ T cells from blood. Regarding subset: CD45RO-negative CD62L-positive naive CD4 T cells. This sequence joins TRBV6-5 and TRBJ2-7; D uncertain. The CDR3 here is CASSYSQDPKQYF. In DNA, the CDR3 is TGTGCCAGCAGTTACTCTCAGGATCCTAAGCAGTACTTC.